This T cell receptor beta chain was recovered during a study of cytomegalovirus exposure and HLA in healthy donors. Study-level findings and limits: By HLA locus, TCR association rates varied in a later analysis, with DRB1 showing the most and HLA-C the fewest. TCR beta V segments were, for the most part, productive about 87% or about 30% of the time in an earlier analysis. Later on, an analysis found that several of the most significant clusters appeared to be linked to common viral pathogens, which included parvovirus B19.

The PCR made use of 60 Vbeta and 13 Jbeta primers. TCRdb's table, derived via immunoSEQ multiplex PCR, lists solely in-frame clones and lacks some. Of more than 100,000 clones in the sample, 15% are singletons; the top ten hold under 2.5%. Each donor was healthy, and each was a bone marrow donor. Per the germline V gene, CDR1 is SEHNR and CDR2 is FQNEAQ (reference sequence). V gave up 7 bases and J gave up 7 bases, with 16 bases separating them. The CDR3 covers 13 residues. Only a few counts were recorded for this clone. Its antigen remains unknown. The chain links TRBV7-9 to TRBJ1-2; tentatively, D is TRBD1 (5 bases). The sequenced sample was PBMCs. This clonotype was obtained from a woman younger than 35 in good health and CMV-seronegative. Here the CDR3 reads CASINPQGGGYTF. CDR3 nucleotides: TGTGCCAGCATTAATCCCCAGGGAGGTGGCTACACCTTC.